Listed here are 6 T cell receptor beta chains from one sample, sequenced in a study of blood T cell repertoires in COVID-19. Assay used: immunoSEQ multiplex PCR; TCRdb lists only in-frame clones, some missing. The repertoire holds around 300,000 clones, with approximately 92% as singletons. Material: PBMCs or T cells enriched from blood (not recorded which). The receptors stem from a woman aged 25 to 39 who had recovered from COVID-19.

This rearrangement joins TRBV23-1 to TRBJ1-1, with D uncertain. TRBV23-1 is noted as an ORF with a role that remains uncertain. The CDR3 runs 12 residues. V was pared by 4 bases and J by 2 bases, with 5 bases between. This CDR3 is CASSLPNTEAFF. The CDR3 DNA reads as TGCGCCAGCAGTCTTCCTAACACTGAAGCTTTCTTT.

The chain recombines TRBV30 with TRBJ1-2; TRBD1 might be the D (5 bases). Between the trimmed V and J ends, which lost 0 bases and 2 bases, there was a span of 13 bases. Germline V gene lookup returns CDR1 GTSNPN and CDR2 SVGIG (reference sequence). The CDR3 is 15 residues long. DNA of the CDR3: TGTGCCTGGAGTGTACGGGGGGGAACGAACTATGGCTACACCTTC. It specifies CAWSVRGGTNYGYTF.

The genes are TRBV29-1 and TRBJ1-3; D is perhaps TRBD1 (5 bases). From germline, CDR1 is SQVTM and CDR2 ANQGSEA. Trimming took off 4 bases at V and 0 bases at J, with 13 bases between the two ends. CDR3 length: 15 residues. The CDR3 DNA sequence: TGCAGCGTTGTGCCTAGGGGCCACTCTGGAAACACCATATATTTT. Translation: CSVVPRGHSGNTIYF.

The chain has TRBV28 and TRBJ2-7; TRBD1 matches 7 bases. Germline V gene sequence: CDR1 MDHEN, CDR2 SYDVKM. Germline trimming cut 6 bases from V and 2 bases from J; bases unmatched to any gene: 4. This CDR3 has 13 residues. The CDR3 sequence is CASRGQVTYEQYF. The CDR3 DNA follows: TGTGCCAGCAGAGGACAGGTTACCTACGAGCAGTACTTC.

This chain joins TRBV5-4 and TRBJ2-1; TRBD1 aligns across 9 bases. Losses at the gene ends were 4 bases for V and 2 bases for J; bases not matched to a gene: 4. CDR1 SGHNT and CDR2 YYREEE come from the germline V gene (reference sequence). CDR3 length: 15 amino acids. CDR3 nucleotide sequence: TGTGCCAGCAGCCAGGACAGGGGAACCTACAATGAGCAGTTCTTC. Residues: CASSQDRGTYNEQFF. Variable domain in full (rest from reference TRBV5-4 and TRBJ2-1): ETGVTQSPTHLIKTRGQQVTLRCSSQSGHNTVSWYQQALGQGPQFIFQYYREEENGRGNFPPRFSGLQFPNYSSELNVNALELDDSALYLCASSQDRGTYNEQFFGPGTRLTVL.

The rearrangement uses TRBV10-3 and TRBJ1-3, with TRBD1 as a possible D gene (5 bases). The V end was cut by 11 bases, the J end by 4 bases, with 27 bases between. The germline V gene encodes CDR1 ENHRY and CDR2 SYGVKD. This CDR3 region has 17 residues. CDR3 residues: CAAQMTDVESSGNTIYF. Here the CDR3 DNA reads TGTGCCGCGCAGATGACAGACGTCGAGTCATCGGGAAACACCATATATTTT.